This T cell receptor beta chain originates from a study of T cells in Graves' hyperthyroidism and ophthalmopathy. Orbital computed tomography, thyroid ultrasound, serum thyroxine and TRAb, and clinical symptoms together informed the diagnoses. From roughly 9.2 ml of fresh peripheral blood, PBMCs were isolated. This clonotype occurred a few times. Regions amplified from RNA transcripts were the TCR beta CDR3 regions. The TCR CDR3 first-round RT-PCR relied on the HTBI primer set. Via MiXCR, TCRdb re-called the multiplex PCR reads, giving one row per CDR3 protein. The sample lists under 750,000 distinct CDR3 sequences, approximately 18% occurring once. CDR3 length: 16 residues. Trimming stripped 2 bases from V and 7 bases from J, with 20 bases between. The germline gives CDR1 MGHRA, CDR2 YSYEKL.

The rearrangement links TRBV4-1 to TRBJ1-2; a weak D match, TRBD1 (5 bases). What was sequenced was blood. The receptor was derived from a woman in her forties or fifties with Graves' hyperthyroidism that later progressed to Graves' ophthalmopathy. The CDR3 sequence is CASSQKSGPRGVGYTF. The CDR3 coding sequence is TGCGCCAGCAGCCAAAAATCAGGGCCTCGGGGGGTTGGCTACACCTTC.